What follows are 6 T cell receptor beta chains derived from one specimen sequenced in a study of cytomegalovirus exposure and HLA in healthy donors. TCRdb's table, derived via immunoSEQ multiplex PCR, lists solely in-frame clones and lacks some. The table includes tens of thousands of clones, roughly 88% detected once. Material for sequencing was PBMCs. These receptors were collected from a woman aged 25-40 years in good health and CMV-seronegative.

The J gene is TRBJ2-1, the V gene TRBV2; TRBD1 aligns across 9 bases. V dropped 5 bases and J dropped 5; count of bases not matched to a gene: 7. Germline CDR1 is SNHLY and CDR2 is FYNNEI. This CDR3 has 15 residues. CDR3 region: CASSPTGGMDNEQFF. The CDR3 bases are TGTGCCAGCAGTCCGACAGGGGGTATGGACAATGAGCAGTTCTTC.

The chain links TRBV27 to TRBJ2-6; TRBD1 is a possible D gene (5 bases). CDR1 is MNHEY and CDR2 is SMNVEV in the germline V gene (reference sequence). The CDR3 loop spans 17 amino acids. The V and J ends lost 7 bases and 0 bases respectively, with 16 bases between them. CDR3 in DNA: TGTGCCAGCACCCGCACAGGATTATTCTCTGGGGCCAACGTCCTGACTTTC. Amino acids: CASTRTGLFSGANVLTF.

V and J are TRBV7-2 and TRBJ2-1; D is undetermined. V shed 2 bases and J shed 7 bases, with 12 bases lying between them. This CDR3 has 14 residues. The germline gives CDR1 SGHTA, CDR2 FQGNSA. CDR3 loop: CASSLTGRWNEQFF. As DNA, the CDR3 is TGTGCCAGCAGCTTAACGGGTAGATGGAATGAGCAGTTCTTC.

The chain couples TRBV5-1 to TRBJ1-5; 8 bases line up with TRBD1. The germline CDR1 and CDR2 sequences are SGHRS and YFSETQ. The CDR3 is 15 amino acids. The ends lost 3 bases at V and 5 bases at J; junction bases unmatched: 7. CDR3 sequence (DNA): TGCGCCAGCAGCTCCGGGACAGGCCCGGATCAGCCCCAGCATTTT. Translation gives CASSSGTGPDQPQHF.

This clone was counted a single time. V gene TRBV27 combines with J gene TRBJ2-3, with D possibly matching TRBD2 (5 bases). Germline CDR1 is MNHEY and CDR2 is SMNVEV (reference sequence). Trimming took off 5 bases at V and 6 bases at J, with 18 bases between the two ends. The CDR3 has 15 residues. CDR3 sequence reads: CASSGGGTALDTQYF. As DNA, the CDR3 is TGTGCCAGCAGTGGAGGCGGAACAGCCTTGGATACGCAGTATTTT.

This clone was observed a handful of times. Other nucleotide sequences in the sample specify the same CDR3. This sequence joins TRBV5-6 and TRBJ2-5; 9 bases fit TRBD1. This CDR3 spans 15 amino acids. V lost 0 bases, J lost 5 bases, and 5 bases stayed unmatched. Germline CDR1 and CDR2: SGHDT and YYEEEE. The CDR3 DNA is TGTGCCAGCAGCTTGGGGGGACAGGGAGGGGAGACCCAGTACTTC. Translated: CASSLGGQGGETQYF.